These 16 T cell receptor beta chains were sequenced from one sample in a study of blood T cell repertoires in COVID-19. Method: immunoSEQ multiplex PCR; TCRdb's copy keeps in-frame clones and lacks some. The sample carries approximately 150,000 clones, about 92% recorded once. Source material: peripheral blood. All receptors come from a man aged 55 to 70 with active or convalescent COVID-19.

This sequence joins TRBV12-5 and TRBJ1-5; D not resolved. The germline V gene encodes CDR1 LGHNT and CDR2 FRNRAP. The CDR3 contains 11 residues. The V and J ends lost 7 bases and 4 bases respectively, with 5 bases between them. The DNA for the CDR3 is TGTGCTAGTGCCCTGAATCAGCCCCAGCATTTT. Its protein product is CASALNQPQHF.

The chain recombines TRBV6-4 with TRBJ2-3; tentatively, D is TRBD2 (6 bases). The CDR3 totals 16 residues. Germline assignment: CDR1 MRHNA and CDR2 SNTAGT. Trimming shortened V by 6 bases and J by 2 bases, and 18 bases separated the two germline ends. DNA of the CDR3: TGTGCCAGCAGACAGCCGGGACTTCGGAACACAGATACGCAGTATTTT. Its translation: CASRQPGLRNTDTQYF.

This chain connects TRBV3-1 (or the pseudogene TRBV3-2) to TRBJ1-1, with D possibly being TRBD1 (6 bases). Germline V gene data show CDR1 as LGHDT and CDR2 as YNNKEL (reference sequence). This CDR3 is 13 amino acids long. Trimming pared 3 bases from V and 2 bases from J, leaving 7 bases between. CDR3 bases: TGTGCCAGCAGCCACAGGGGAAACACTGAAGCTTTCTTT. Protein: CASSHRGNTEAFF.

The chain is built from TRBV6-1 and TRBJ1-1; a possible D gene is TRBD1 (6 bases). The germline gives CDR1 MNHNS, CDR2 SASEGT. The CDR3 is 14 amino acids. The ends were cut back, 1 base at V and 7 bases at J, with 13 bases in the middle. Written as DNA, the CDR3 is TGTGCCAGCAGTGAAGTCTGGGGGCAAGTTGAAGCTTTCTTT. As protein: CASSEVWGQVEAFF.

The chain recombines TRBV5-1 with TRBJ2-7; the match to TRBD1 covers 9 bases. Germline V gene lookup returns CDR1 SGHRS and CDR2 YFSETQ. The CDR3 has 18 amino acids. V gave up 1 base and J gave up 3 bases; unmatched junction bases: 14. CDR3 sequence (DNA): TGCGCCAGCAGCTTGCGACCCGGGACAGGGCCCTCTTACTACGAGCAGTACTTC. Encoded protein: CASSLRPGTGPSYYEQYF.

The chain has TRBV27 and TRBJ1-2; TRBD1 might be the D (5 bases). V lost 6 bases, J lost 4 bases, and 12 bases lay in between. The CDR3 loop spans 13 amino acids. The germline CDR1 and CDR2 sequences are MNHEY and SMNVEV (reference sequence). CDR3 nucleotides: TGTGCCAGCAGAGGCAGGGCCGGCTATGGCTACACCTTC. Its protein is CASRGRAGYGYTF.

The chain joins TRBV2 to TRBJ2-1; the D gene is possibly TRBD2 (6 bases). Per germline, CDR1 SNHLY and CDR2 FYNNEI. CDR3 length: 15 amino acids. V lost 6 bases to trimming and J lost 0 bases, with 12 bases between them. Here the CDR3 reads CASRSPGLSYNEQFF. The CDR3 DNA is TGTGCCAGCAGGAGCCCGGGACTCTCCTACAATGAGCAGTTCTTC.

The DNA for the CDR3 is TGTGCCAGCAGTCCCGTGGGGGGGGGCGCGGAACAGCCCCAGCATTTT. Translation gives CASSPVGGGAEQPQHF. This chain links TRBV28 with TRBJ1-5; D possibly corresponds to TRBD1 (6 bases). CDR3 length: 16 residues. Germline values: CDR1 MDHEN, CDR2 SYDVKM. Trimming stripped 5 bases from V and 7 bases from J, with 21 bases between.

CDR3 sequence reads: CASSLTDSGNTIYF. The CDR3 region has the DNA TGTGCCAGCAGTCTTACAGACTCTGGAAACACCATATATTTT. The chain links TRBV6-5 to TRBJ1-3; D remains unclear. Germline values: CDR1 MNHEY, CDR2 SVGAGI. V lost 5 bases to trimming and J lost 0 bases, with 8 bases between them. The CDR3 covers 14 residues.

The chain has TRBV5-8 and TRBJ1-2; the D gene is possibly TRBD1 (6 bases). The CDR3 totals 13 residues. CDR1 SGHTS and CDR2 YDEGEE come from the germline V gene. Trimming pared 4 bases from V and 1 base from J, leaving 8 bases between. CDR3 protein: CASSGQINYGYTF. CDR3 sequence (DNA): TGTGCCAGCAGCGGACAGATTAACTATGGCTACACCTTC.

The rearrangement links TRBV30 to TRBJ2-7; 13 bases agree with TRBD2. The CDR3 contains 15 residues. V trimming: 3 bases; J trimming: 5 bases; junction bases outside the gene matches: 7. CDR1 and CDR2 (germline): GTSNPN, SVGIG (reference sequence). This CDR3 reads CAWSIGLAGANEQYF. As DNA, the CDR3 is TGTGCCTGGAGCATAGGACTAGCGGGAGCGAACGAGCAGTACTTC.

A note on this clone: Mismatch with germline at one junction end may stem from a read error. The rearrangement links TRBV4-1 to TRBJ1-6, with 7 bases matching TRBD1. Germline CDR1 reads MGHRA; CDR2 reads YSYEKL. CDR3 length: 14 residues. CDR3 amino acids: CASSQGRGRVPHHF. DNA of the CDR3: TGCGCCAGCAGCCAAGGGAGGGGGCGAGTTCCCCACCACTTT.

About this clone itself: This same CDR3 is encoded by further DNA sequences in the sample. The V gene is TRBV6-5, the J gene TRBJ1-4; TRBD1 matches at 7 bases. Germline CDR1 and CDR2: MNHEY and SVGAGI. This CDR3 comprises 15 residues. The V segment lost 6 bases and the J segment 0 bases; nucleotides outside the gene matches: 4. The CDR3 protein is CASRLTGSTNEKLFF. Written as DNA, the CDR3 is TGTGCCAGCAGGCTGACAGGGTCAACTAATGAAAAACTGTTTTTT.

This sequence joins TRBV12-3 or TRBV12-4 and TRBJ1-4; 8 bases fit TRBD1. The V gene end was trimmed by 5 bases and the J gene end by 14 bases; junction bases not matched to a gene: 7. CDR3 length equals 12 residues. The CDR3 DNA is TGTGCCAGCAGTCAGCAGGGGGCTCGGCTGTTTTTT. It yields the protein CASSQQGARLFF.

This CDR3 reads CASSMTGNVAGELFF. CDR3 in DNA: TGTGCCAGCAGTATGACAGGGAATGTAGCCGGGGAGCTGTTTTTT. The chain carries TRBV27 and TRBJ2-2, with 7 bases lining up with TRBD1. The CDR3 is made up of 15 amino acids. Germline V CDR1 and CDR2: MNHEY, SMNVEV (reference sequence). The junction had 9 bases not matched to a gene; V was cut back by 5 bases and J by 6 bases.

The table lists this clone with a few counts. The chain combines TRBV6-5 with TRBJ1-1; TRBD1 matches at 10 bases. J gave up 4 bases and V 5 bases, and 7 bases lay outside the gene matches. The germline CDR1 and CDR2 sequences are MNHEY and SVGAGI. The CDR3 covers 15 residues. The CDR3 reads CASSPWRTGGTEAFF. The CDR3, as DNA: TGTGCCAGCAGTCCCTGGCGGACAGGGGGCACTGAAGCTTTCTTT.